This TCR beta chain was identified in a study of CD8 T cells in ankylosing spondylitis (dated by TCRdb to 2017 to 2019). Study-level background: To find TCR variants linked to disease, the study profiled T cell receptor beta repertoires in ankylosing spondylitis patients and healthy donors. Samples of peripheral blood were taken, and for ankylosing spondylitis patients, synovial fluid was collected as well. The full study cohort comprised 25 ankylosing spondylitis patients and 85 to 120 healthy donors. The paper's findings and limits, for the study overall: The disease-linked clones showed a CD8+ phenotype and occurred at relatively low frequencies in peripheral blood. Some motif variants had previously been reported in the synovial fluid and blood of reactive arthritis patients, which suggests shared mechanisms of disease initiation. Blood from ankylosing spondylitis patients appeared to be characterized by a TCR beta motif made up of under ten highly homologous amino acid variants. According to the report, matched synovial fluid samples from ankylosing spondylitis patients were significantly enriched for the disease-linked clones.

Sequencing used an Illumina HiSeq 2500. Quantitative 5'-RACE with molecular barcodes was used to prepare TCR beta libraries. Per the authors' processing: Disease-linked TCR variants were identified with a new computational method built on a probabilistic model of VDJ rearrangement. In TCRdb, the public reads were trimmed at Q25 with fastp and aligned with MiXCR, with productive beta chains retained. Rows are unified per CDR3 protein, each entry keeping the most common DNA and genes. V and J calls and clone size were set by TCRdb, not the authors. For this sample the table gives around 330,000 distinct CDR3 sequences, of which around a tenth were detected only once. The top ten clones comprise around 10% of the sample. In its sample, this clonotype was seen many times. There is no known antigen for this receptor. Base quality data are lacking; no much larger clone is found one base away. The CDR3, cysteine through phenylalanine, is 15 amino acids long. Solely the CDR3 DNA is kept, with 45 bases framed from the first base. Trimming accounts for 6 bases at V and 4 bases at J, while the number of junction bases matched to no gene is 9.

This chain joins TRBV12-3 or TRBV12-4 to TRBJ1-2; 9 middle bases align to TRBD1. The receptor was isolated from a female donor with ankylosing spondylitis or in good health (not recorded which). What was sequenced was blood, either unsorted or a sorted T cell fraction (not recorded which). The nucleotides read TGTGCCAGCAGAGAATACAGGGGGCATGGCTATGGCTACACCTTC. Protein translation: CASREYRGHGYGYTF.